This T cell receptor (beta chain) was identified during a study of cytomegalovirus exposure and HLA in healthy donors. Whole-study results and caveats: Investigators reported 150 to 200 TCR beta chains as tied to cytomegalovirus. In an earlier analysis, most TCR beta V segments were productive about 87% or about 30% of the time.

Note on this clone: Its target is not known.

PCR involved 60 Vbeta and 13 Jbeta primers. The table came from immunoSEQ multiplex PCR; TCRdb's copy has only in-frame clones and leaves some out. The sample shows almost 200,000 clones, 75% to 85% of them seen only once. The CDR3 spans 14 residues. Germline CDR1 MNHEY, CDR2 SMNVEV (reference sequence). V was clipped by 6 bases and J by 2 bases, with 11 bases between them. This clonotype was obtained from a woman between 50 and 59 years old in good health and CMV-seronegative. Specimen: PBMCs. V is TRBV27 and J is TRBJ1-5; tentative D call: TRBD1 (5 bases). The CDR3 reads CASSQWGGNQPQHF. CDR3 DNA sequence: TGTGCCAGCAGCCAATGGGGGGGCAATCAGCCCCAGCATTTT.